These T cell receptor beta chains were read from a single sample in a study of identical twins. TCRdb re-analysed the 5' RACE reads in MiXCR, keeping a single row per CDR3 protein. Among fewer than 250,000 distinct CDR3 sequences listed, roughly a tenth were seen once. Sequenced material: memory (CD45RO+) T cells sorted from blood. These receptor sequences come from a woman under 30 in good health. CDR3s include the opening cysteine and the closing phenylalanine or tryptophan. D genes are given only for firm matches. Clone size, where shown, is once, few, many, or a class for clones that have expanded.

>TRBJ2-1|few|TRBD2|TRBV9
CASSVGLGTSGGTSYNEQFF
TGTGCCAGCAGCGTAGGATTAGGGACTAGCGGGGGGACCTCCTACAATGAGCAGTTCTTC
>TRBJ1-2|few|TRBD1|TRBV5-6
CASSFADRGGGYTF
TGTGCCAGCAGCTTTGCCGACAGGGGTGGCGGCTACACCTTC
>TRBJ2-3|many|.|TRBV6-1
CASSPLGEASTDTQYF
TGTGCCAGCAGTCCCTTAGGGGAGGCCTCCACAGATACGCAGTATTTT
>TRBJ2-3|.|.|TRBV28
CASSSRLQDTQYF
TGTGCCAGCAGTTCCCGCCTCCAAGATACGCAGTATTTT
>TRBJ2-1|many|TRBD2|TRBV20-1
CSASRAGSSYNEQFF
TGCAGTGCTAGTCGAGCGGGAAGCTCCTACAATGAGCAGTTCTTC
>TRBJ2-3|few|TRBD2|TRBV11-2
CASSLGKSGGPDTQYF
TGTGCCAGCAGCTTAGGTAAAAGCGGGGGGCCTGATACGCAGTATTTT
>TRBJ2-5|.|TRBD1|TRBV5-1
CASSLYGTGGFRETQYF
TGCGCCAGCAGCTTGTATGGGACAGGAGGGTTCCGTGAGACCCAGTACTTC
>TRBJ2-7|few|TRBD1|TRBV4-2
CASSLTTGGFPYEQYF
TGTGCCAGCAGCCTGACGACAGGGGGTTTTCCCTACGAGCAGTACTTC
>TRBJ2-7|few|TRBD1|TRBV7-2
CASSLTGTAIYEQYF
TGTGCCAGCAGCTTAACCGGGACAGCGATCTACGAGCAGTACTTC
>TRBJ2-3|.|.|TRBV6-1
CASRDILRSTDTQYF
TGTGCCAGCAGAGATATTCTGAGGAGCACAGATACGCAGTATTTT
>TRBJ2-7|many|.|TRBV2
CASSLEISYEQYF
TGTGCCAGCAGTCTAGAGATCTCCTACGAGCAGTACTTC
>TRBJ2-7|many|.|TRBV18
CASSIDTPYEQYF
TGTGCCAGCTCTATCGACACCCCCTACGAGCAGTACTTC
>TRBJ1-4|few|.|TRBV10-3
CAISEPRVEEKLFF
TGTGCCATCAGTGAGCCCAGGGTCGAGGAAAAACTGTTTTTT
>TRBJ2-1|few|TRBD2|TRBV10-2
CASLGLDSYNEQFF
TGCGCCAGTCTGGGACTAGACTCCTACAATGAGCAGTTCTTC